Listed below are T cell receptor beta chains from one sample, sequenced in a study of blood T cell repertoires in COVID-19. Using immunoSEQ multiplex PCR, the repertoire was profiled, and TCRdb retains in-frame clones only, with some absent. Here the sample spans 140,000 or so clones, 80% to 90% being singletons. Sequencing was done on a sample of peripheral blood. These receptors all come from a man aged 50 or older who had recovered from COVID-19. CDR3s include the opening cysteine and the closing phenylalanine or tryptophan. D genes are given only for firm matches. The size of a clone is reported for some rows only, either as once, few or many, or as a class for expanded clones.

j_call d_call clone_size v_call cdr3_nt cdr3_aa
TRBJ1-2 TRBD1 - TRBV6-5 TGTGCCAGCAGCCAGACAGGGTCTGGAGGCTACACCTTC CASSQTGSGGYTF
TRBJ2-3 TRBD2 - TRBV10-3 TGTGCCATCGATGCGGGGGGTGGCACAGATACGCAGTATTTT CAIDAGGGTDTQYF
TRBJ2-5 - - TRBV7-8 TGTGCCAGCAGCTTAGCGGCAGAGGGAGAGACCCAGTACTTC CASSLAAEGETQYF
TRBJ2-5 TRBD2 - TRBV4-3 TGCGCCAGCAGCCAAGATCATGGACCCCATGCGGGGGTCAGAAGGACCCAGTACTTC CASSQDHGPHAGVRRTQYF
TRBJ1-1 TRBD1 - TRBV9 TGTGCCAGCAGCATCGGACAGGGGGCTTGGGCTGAAGCTTTCTTT CASSIGQGAWAEAFF
TRBJ1-3 TRBD1 - TRBV7-2 TGTGCCAGCGGCGGACAGGGGGCGAGCTCTGGAAACACCATATATTTT CASGGQGASSGNTIYF
TRBJ2-5 TRBD2 once TRBV19 TGTGCCAGTAGTGGGACTAGCGGGGGATTTGAGACCCAGTACTTC CASSGTSGGFETQYF
TRBJ2-5 - - TRBV9 TGTGCCAGCAGCGTAGGGACAGCCCAAGAGACCCAGTACTTC CASSVGTAQETQYF
TRBJ1-5 - - TRBV7-2 TGTGCCAGCAGCTTAGCGTTCTCAGGGGCGCGGCAGCCCCAGCATTTT CASSLAFSGARQPQHF
TRBJ1-1 - few TRBV18 TGTGCCAGCTCACGAGACAAGACGAACACTGAAGCTTTCTTT CASSRDKTNTEAFF
TRBJ1-4 TRBD1 - TRBV30 TGTGCCTGGAGTGTCGGGACAGCCTACCCGAATGAAAAACTGTTTTTT CAWSVGTAYPNEKLFF
TRBJ2-5 - - TRBV9 TGTGCCAGCAGCGTAGACGCGGGTCGGGGAGAGACCCAGTACTTC CASSVDAGRGETQYF
TRBJ2-3 - - TRBV7-8 TGTGCCAGCAGCTACCTCGGGGGGCACACAGATACGCAGTATTTT CASSYLGGHTDTQYF
TRBJ2-5 TRBD1 - TRBV9 TGTGCCAGCAGCCTAGTAGGACAGGGGGAAGGAGAGACCCAGTACTTC CASSLVGQGEGETQYF
TRBJ2-2 TRBD1 - TRBV6-6 TGTGCCAGCAGCCGCGGACAGGGGGCGAACACCGGGGAGCTGTTTTTT CASSRGQGANTGELFF
TRBJ2-2 TRBD1 few TRBV2 TGTGCCAGCAGGGGACAGGGTGGCTCCACCGGGGAGCTGTTTTTT CASRGQGGSTGELFF
TRBJ1-5 - - TRBV19 TGTGCCAGTAGTATAGATAGCGGGCGTCAGCCCCAGCATTTT CASSIDSGRQPQHF
TRBJ2-6 TRBD1 - TRBV2 TGTGCCAGCAACCCAACCGGGACAGGGGACTCTGGGGCCAACGTCCTGACTTTC CASNPTGTGDSGANVLTF
TRBJ1-1 - - TRBV5-5 TGTGCCAGCAGCTCCTCCTCGCGGGGGCGGACCACTGAAGCTTTCTTT CASSSSSRGRTTEAFF
TRBJ2-3 - - TRBV6-5 TGTGCCAGCAGTTACCCTAGCACAGATACGCAGTATTTT CASSYPSTDTQYF
TRBJ2-3 TRBD2 - TRBV7-9 TGTGCCAGCAGCGGTAGCGGGGGCCGGGACCATTTTAGTCGGCATACGCAGTATTTT CASSGSGGRDHFSRHTQYF
TRBJ1-2 - - TRBV9 TGTGCCAGCAGCTCCACCCCAACGGATGGCTACACCTTC CASSSTPTDGYTF
TRBJ2-7 TRBD1 once TRBV6-1 TGTGCCAGCAGTCAGACAGGGTTCGAGCAGTACTTC CASSQTGFEQYF
TRBJ1-1 - - TRBV25-1 TGTGCCAGCAGTGAATCCGACAGAAAGAACACTGAAGCTTTCTTT CASSESDRKNTEAFF
TRBJ2-3 TRBD2 few TRBV25-1 TGTGCCAGCAGTGAATGGACTAGCGGTATGGATACGCAGTATTTT CASSEWTSGMDTQYF
TRBJ1-5 TRBD1 - TRBV27 TGTGCCAGCAGCCTTACGGGACAGACAACTAGCAATCAGCCCCAGCATTTT CASSLTGQTTSNQPQHF
TRBJ2-3 - once TRBV19 TGTGCCAGTAGTACAGTCACGGCGGCGGTAGGTACGCAGTATTTT CASSTVTAAVGTQYF
TRBJ1-4 - - TRBV27 TGTGCCAGCAGTTTCACTAGCCAGGGTCCTCCTAATGAAAAACTGTTTTTT CASSFTSQGPPNEKLFF
TRBJ2-1 - - TRBV7-9 TGTGCCAGCAGACCTCAGGACTCTACAGGGTACAATGAGCAGTTCTTC CASRPQDSTGYNEQFF
TRBJ2-3 - - TRBV27 TGTGCCAGCAGTTTATCGAGGGATCCAGATACGCAGTATTTT CASSLSRDPDTQYF
TRBJ1-2 - - TRBV7-9 TGTGCCAGCAGCCAGACAGAGAACTATGGCTACACCTTC CASSQTENYGYTF
TRBJ1-2 TRBD1 - TRBV7-2 TGTGCCAGCAGCCCCTTCGACAGGGCCTCAGGCTACACCTTC CASSPFDRASGYTF
TRBJ1-5 - - TRBV7-9 TGTGCCAGCAGCCCCGGAGGGTTGGGGGTGGGCAATCAGCCCCAGCATTTT CASSPGGLGVGNQPQHF
TRBJ2-2 TRBD1 once TRBV5-6 TGTGCCAGCAGCAGGGACAGGGGGCTGAACACCGGGGAGCTGTTTTTT CASSRDRGLNTGELFF
TRBJ1-5 - - TRBV5-1 TGCGCCAGCAGCTTGGTTCCGGGATCGGAGCAGCCCCAGCATTTT CASSLVPGSEQPQHF
TRBJ1-1 - - TRBV10-3 TGTGCCATCAGTGAGTCGGGAGACGGATTGAACACTGAAGCTTTCTTT CAISESGDGLNTEAFF
TRBJ1-5 - - TRBV2 TGTGCCAGCAGTGAGAACAGGGTAGGACATAGCAATCAGCCCCAGCATTTT CASSENRVGHSNQPQHF
TRBJ2-2 TRBD1 - TRBV19 TGTGCCAGTAGTATGCAACAGGGGGCGACCGGGGAGCTGTTTTTT CASSMQQGATGELFF
TRBJ2-5 - - TRBV4-3 TGCGCCAGCAGCCAAGCGGGTGGCCTTCAAGAGACCCAGTACTTC CASSQAGGLQETQYF
TRBJ2-3 - - TRBV10-3 TGTGCCATCAGTGGTACTCGATTAGAGGGAGGTGATATGGATACGCAGTATTTT CAISGTRLEGGDMDTQYF
TRBJ2-7 TRBD2 - TRBV6-5 TGTGCCAGCGGGGTGGCGGGGGGGTACGAGCAGTACTTC CASGVAGGYEQYF
TRBJ1-1 - - TRBV7-9 TGTGCCAGCAGCAAACAGGGCGGGAACACTGAAGCTTTCTTT CASSKQGGNTEAFF
TRBJ1-1 TRBD1 - TRBV29-1 TGCAGCGCTGTAAACAGGGGGGTTGAAGCTTTCTTT CSAVNRGVEAFF